This T cell receptor beta chain was found in a study of blood T cell repertoires in COVID-19. Study background: Italy, Spain and the United States were the sources of the convalescent and acute COVID-19 samples. T cells, B-cell-depleted T cells, or PBMCs supplied cDNA or gDNA.

The V segment lost 3 bases and the J segment 2 bases; nucleotides outside the gene matches: 2. Per germline, CDR1 SGHRS and CDR2 YFSETQ. CDR3 size: 14 residues. As processed by the authors: Amplification from reference gene primers served as the basis for estimated nucleated cell counts. The repertoire was sequenced with immunoSEQ multiplex PCR; TCRdb's copy has only in-frame clones and lacks some. V and J calls and clone size are copied from that table; D and trimming were computed from the DNA. The table lists tens of thousands of clones, about four fifths of them singletons, with around 40% in the top ten.

This chain uses TRBV5-1 with TRBJ1-1; 9 positions match TRBD1. Sequenced sample: peripheral blood. This receptor was taken from a man older than 75 with acute or convalescent COVID-19. The DNA of the CDR3 is TGCGCCAGCAGCTCGGGACAGGGAAACACTGAAGCTTTCTTT. Translation gives CASSSGQGNTEAFF.